Listed here are 11 T cell receptor beta chains from one sample, sequenced in a study of molecular identifiers for immune sequencing clone quantification (dated 2018 in TCRdb). The library was obtained by PCR. Instrument on record: Illumina HiSeq 4000. Using fastp trimming at Q25 and MiXCR clonotype assembly, TCRdb reanalyzed the public sequencing data and kept in-frame beta chains. Records with the same CDR3 protein are collapsed into one entry carrying the most frequent genes and DNA. The sample table shows some 320,000 distinct CDR3 sequences, and about a fifth are seen once. About 0.81% of the sample is in the top ten clones. Sequenced material: naive CD8+ T cells from blood, with Jurkat cell RNA spiked in. The cell subset or site label here, explained by the study, means: FACS-sorted CD8+CD4-CCR7+CD45RA+ naive T cells. These TCRs come from a human donor in good health. Some libraries in this study had Jurkat cell RNA spiked in.

This clonotype was picked up many times. The V gene is TRBV11-2, the J gene TRBJ1-2; the D is unclear. Trimming pared 0 bases from V and 5 bases from J, leaving 7 bases between. CDR3 length: 13 amino acids. Germline V gives CDR1 SGHAT, CDR2 FQNNGV. CDR3 loop: CASSLEVSYGYTF. The CDR3 nucleotides read TGTGCCAGCAGCTTAGAAGTCTCGTATGGCTACACCTTC.

This clonotype appeared many times. The V and J genes are TRBV30 and TRBJ2-7, with a possible D match to TRBD1 (5 bases). The CDR3 totals 15 residues. Trimming shortened V by 3 bases and J by 3 bases, and 18 bases separated the two germline ends. Germline CDR1 and CDR2: GTSNPN and SVGIG (reference sequence). This chain's CDR3 is CAWSEGANPLYEQYF. The CDR3 DNA sequence: TGTGCCTGGAGCGAAGGGGCTAACCCCCTCTACGAGCAGTACTTC.

This clonotype was seen ten or more times. The chain uses TRBV29-1 and TRBJ1-1, with D unresolved. Trimming pared 1 base from V and 1 base from J, leaving 10 bases between. The CDR3 length is 14 residues. The germline V gene encodes CDR1 SQVTM and CDR2 ANQGSEA. The CDR3: CSVEGYKSNTEAFF. For the CDR3, the DNA is TGCAGCGTTGAAGGCTATAAGTCGAACACTGAAGCTTTCTTT. Full variable domain (outside the CDR3, taken from reference TRBV29-1 and TRBJ1-1): SAVISQKPSRDICQRGTSLTIQCQVDSQVTMMFWYRQQPGQSLTLIATANQGSEATYESGFVIDKFPISRPNLTFSTLTVSNMSPEDSSIYLCSVEGYKSNTEAFFGQGTRLTVV.

This clonotype has only a few counts. V is TRBV6-5 and J is TRBJ2-7; TRBD1 matches at 11 bases. Trimming took 8 bases from V and 3 from J; bases not matched to a gene: 6. CDR1 and CDR2 from the germline V gene are MNHEY and SVGAGI. The CDR3 totals 14 residues. CDR3: CASRWGQGVYEQYF. The CDR3 region has the DNA TGTGCCAGCCGTTGGGGACAGGGGGTCTACGAGCAGTACTTC.

There are many counts of this clonotype. The CDR3 region has the DNA TGTGCCAGCAGGACCCTAAGGGGACTTGGCACAGATACGCAGTATTTT. This gives the protein CASRTLRGLGTDTQYF. This chain joins TRBV5-6 and TRBJ2-3, with D possibly TRBD2 on 6 matching bases. The CDR3 totals 16 residues. Germline V lookup: CDR1 SGHDT, CDR2 YYEEEE. Trimming pared 5 bases from V and 1 base from J, leaving 17 bases between.

On this clonotype: A read error may explain this, as a much larger clone is one base away. CDR3 DNA: TGTGCCAGCAGCTTAGCGCAAGCGGGGGCCAAAAACATTCAGCACTTC. As protein: CASSLAQAGAKNIQHF. The V call is TRBV7-9, the J call TRBJ2-4; 8 bases align to TRBD2. The CDR3 runs to 16 residues. The germline CDR1 and CDR2 sequences are SEHNR and FQNEAQ (reference sequence).

As regards this clonotype: A read error may explain this, as a much larger clone is one base away. The chain couples TRBV6-2 or TRBV6-3 to TRBJ1-6, with D perhaps TRBD1 (5 bases). Trimming took off 9 bases at V and 7 bases at J, with 13 bases between the two ends. The CDR3 consists of 13 residues. The germline CDR1 and CDR2 sequences are MNHEY and SVGEGT. The CDR3 DNA reads as TGTGCCAGTAGGGACGGGGTCAATTCACCCCTCCACTTT. It encodes CASRDGVNSPLHF.

This clonotype was seen ten or more times. The chain couples TRBV29-1 to TRBJ2-3; D unresolved. The CDR3 covers 13 residues. Per germline, CDR1 SQVTM and CDR2 ANQGSEA. V lost 3 bases to trimming and J lost 0 bases, with 7 bases between them. CDR3 bases: TGCAGCGTTGAGTATGACAGCACAGATACGCAGTATTTT. Its protein product is CSVEYDSTDTQYF.

This clonotype was recorded many times. The chain couples TRBV7-9 to TRBJ2-2, with D possibly TRBD1 on 5 matching bases. The germline CDR1 and CDR2 sequences are SEHNR and FQNEAQ (reference sequence). V lost 2 bases to trimming and J lost 7 bases, with 11 bases between them. The CDR3 covers 14 residues. The CDR3 region has the DNA TGTGCCAGCAGCTTAATAGGGGCCAACGGGGAGCTGTTTTTT. It translates to CASSLIGANGELFF.

On this clonotype: The junction and the germline gene differ at one end; a read error may be behind it. This sequence joins TRBV7-2 and TRBJ2-1, with TRBD2 identical over 12 bases. This CDR3 has 15 residues. Germline CDR1 reads SGHTA; CDR2 reads FQGNSA. The CDR3 here is CASSPLLAGGSERFF. CDR3 in DNA: TGTGCCAGCAGCCCACTACTAGCGGGGGGCAGTGAGCGGTTCTTC.

This clonotype was seen at least ten times. The chain employs TRBV20-1 and TRBJ2-5; D unclear. CDR1 is DFQATT, CDR2 SNEGSKA, per germline (reference sequence). V lost 5 bases and J lost 0, with 13 bases in between. The length of the CDR3 is 14 residues. This CDR3 is CSAEAQLDQETQYF. DNA of the CDR3: TGCAGTGCTGAAGCCCAACTCGACCAAGAGACCCAGTACTTC.